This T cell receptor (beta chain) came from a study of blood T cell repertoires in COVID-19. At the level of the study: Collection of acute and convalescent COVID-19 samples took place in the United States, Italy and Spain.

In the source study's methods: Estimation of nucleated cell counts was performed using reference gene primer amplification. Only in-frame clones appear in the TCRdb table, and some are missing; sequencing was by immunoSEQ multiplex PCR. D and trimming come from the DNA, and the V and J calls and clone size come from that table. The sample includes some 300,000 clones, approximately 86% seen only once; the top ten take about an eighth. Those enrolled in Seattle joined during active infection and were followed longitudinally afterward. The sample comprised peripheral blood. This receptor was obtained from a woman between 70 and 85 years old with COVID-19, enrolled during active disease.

CDR3 amino acids: CASKAGRGPDTQYF. In DNA form, the CDR3 reads TGCGCCAGCAAGGCGGGAAGGGGCCCAGATACGCAGTATTTT. This chain connects TRBV5-1 to TRBJ2-3; possible D gene TRBD2, 6 bases. The CDR3 spans 14 residues. Trimming left V 6 bases short and J 4 bases short, with 15 bases between. Germline V lookup: CDR1 SGHRS, CDR2 YFSETQ. The full variable domain, rest sourced from reference TRBV5-1 and TRBJ2-3, is KAGVTQTPRYLIKTRGQQVTLSCSPISGHRSVSWYQQTPGQGLQFLFEYFSETQRNKGNFPGRFSGRQFSNSRSEMNVSTLELGDSALYLCASKAGRGPDTQYFGPGTRLTVL.